A single sample gave rise to the 23 T cell receptor beta chains below, sequenced in a study of cytomegalovirus exposure and HLA in healthy donors. The PCR ran on 60 Vbeta and 13 Jbeta primers. Sequencing used immunoSEQ multiplex PCR; TCRdb keeps in-frame clones, though not all of them. Found here are approximately 100,000 clones, roughly 84% of them singletons; the top ten hold approximately 1.2%. The specimen was PBMCs. Receptor source: a woman aged 18-30 years in good health and CMV-seronegative.

This chain links TRBV4-3 with TRBJ1-4; no reliable D call. Germline CDR1 and CDR2: LGHNA and YSLEER. The CDR3 totals 14 residues. The V and J ends lost 1 base and 8 bases respectively, with 11 bases between them. As DNA, the CDR3 is TGCGCCAGCAGCCAAGGGGGAGAGGACGAAAAACTGTTTTTT. Encoded protein: CASSQGGEDEKLFF.

The rearrangement links TRBV30 to TRBJ1-1; 7 nucleotides align to TRBD1. Germline CDR1 is GTSNPN and CDR2 is SVGIG (reference sequence). This CDR3 has 14 amino acids. V shed 1 base and J 6 bases; nucleotides not matched to a gene: 8. This CDR3 is CAWSASYGTAEAFF. In DNA form, the CDR3 reads TGTGCCTGGAGTGCATCCTACGGGACAGCTGAAGCTTTCTTT.

This clone was detected once. The chain combines TRBV7-9 with TRBJ2-7; 7 bases agree with TRBD1. The germline gives CDR1 SEHNR, CDR2 FQNEAQ (reference sequence). Trimming at V came to 5 bases and at J to 0 bases, leaving 7 bases not matched to a gene. The CDR3 sequence is 15 residues long. The CDR3 sequence is CASSPRDRLSYEQYF. CDR3 DNA: TGTGCCAGCAGCCCCAGGGACAGACTCTCCTACGAGCAGTACTTC.

The chain is built from TRBV19 and TRBJ2-6; the match to TRBD2 covers 7 bases. This CDR3 has 15 residues. From germline, CDR1 is LNHDA and CDR2 SQIVND (reference sequence). With 4 bases clipped from V and 2 bases from J, the junction kept 2 bases outside the gene matches. The CDR3 loop reads CASSNRGAGANVLTF. The CDR3 DNA reads TGTGCCAGTAGTAACCGGGGGGCTGGGGCCAACGTCCTGACTTTC.

The CDR3 reads CASSTSGTYEQYF. The CDR3 DNA reads TGTGCCAGCAGCACTAGTGGCACCTACGAGCAGTACTTC. The J gene is TRBJ2-7, the V gene TRBV7-9; a weak D match, TRBD2 (5 bases). V was cut by 5 bases and J by 2 bases, with 10 bases left in between. The CDR3 spans 13 residues. Germline CDR1 SEHNR, CDR2 FQNEAQ (reference sequence).

This rearrangement joins TRBV7-6 to TRBJ1-2; D is possibly TRBD1 (6 bases). Trimming stripped 5 bases from V and 13 bases from J, with 29 bases between. CDR3 length: 16 residues. Germline CDR1 is SGHVS and CDR2 is FNYEAQ. For the CDR3, the DNA is TGTGCCAGCAGCCCCTCTAGGGAGGGGTCACAGGGAGAGGTCACCTTC. This translates into CASSPSREGSQGEVTF. Full variable domain (rest looked up from reference TRBV7-6 and TRBJ1-2): GAGVSQSPRYKVTKRGQDVALRCDPISGHVSLYWYRQALGQGPEFLTYFNYEAQQDKSGLPNDRFSAERPEGSISTLTIQRTEQRDSAMYRCASSPSREGSQGEVTFGSGTRLTVV.

This clone appeared once. The chain couples TRBV5-5 to TRBJ2-2; D is ambiguous. The CDR3 is made up of 15 amino acids. V lost 0 bases and J lost 4, with 10 bases in between. Germline V gene lookup returns CDR1 SGHKS and CDR2 YYEKEE (reference sequence). CDR3 nucleotide sequence: TGTGCCAGCAGCTTGGGGAGTACAAGCACCGGGGAGCTGTTTTTT. This translates into CASSLGSTSTGELFF.

The V and J genes are TRBV7-2 and TRBJ2-3, with D perhaps matching TRBD1 (5 bases). V shed 3 bases and J shed 6 bases, with 16 bases lying between them. Germline V gene sequence: CDR1 SGHTA, CDR2 FQGNSA. This CDR3 comprises 15 residues. This chain's CDR3 is CASSFPGLSSDTQYF. For the CDR3, the DNA is TGTGCCAGCAGCTTCCCAGGGTTGAGTTCGGATACGCAGTATTTT.

This sequence joins TRBV5-1 and TRBJ2-3; TRBD1 aligns across 8 bases. V gave up 6 bases and J gave up 6 bases; unmatched junction bases: 12. Germline V CDR1 and CDR2: SGHRS, YFSETQ. This CDR3 is built from 15 residues. This CDR3 reads CASNDRGDGGDTQYF. In nucleotides, the CDR3 is TGCGCCAGCAACGACAGGGGTGACGGTGGGGATACGCAGTATTTT.

Worth noting for this clone: The junction departs from germline at one end; a sequencing error may be responsible. The CDR3 bases are TGTTCCAGCAGCCTAGACAGGGTGGAAGCTTTCTTT. Its protein is CSSSLDRVEAFF. The chain recombines TRBV7-9 with TRBJ1-1, with 7 bases matching TRBD1. The germline V gene has CDR1 SEHNR and CDR2 FQNEAQ (reference sequence). The CDR3 has 12 residues.

The chain links TRBV7-2 to TRBJ2-5, with 7 bases that match TRBD2. The CDR3 has 15 amino acids. J lost 3 bases, V lost 2 bases, and 6 bases had no gene match. Looked up from germline, CDR1 is SGHTA and CDR2 is FQGNSA. The CDR3 reads CASSLRASGEETQYF. The CDR3 nucleotides are TGTGCCAGCAGCTTAAGGGCTAGCGGAGAAGAGACCCAGTACTTC.

The rearrangement uses TRBV4-2 and TRBJ2-7; TRBD1 might be the D (5 bases). V was shortened by 0 bases and J by 7 bases, with 16 bases between the two germline ends. This CDR3 has 15 residues. Germline V gene lookup returns CDR1 LGHNA and CDR2 YNFKEQ. For the CDR3, the DNA is TGTGCCAGCAGCCAAGAACTGGCAGGGATTAAAGAGCAGTACTTC. Protein sequence: CASSQELAGIKEQYF.

This clone has a single count. The J gene is TRBJ2-7, the V gene TRBV4-1, with a possible D match to TRBD1 (5 bases). The germline gives CDR1 MGHRA, CDR2 YSYEKL. V gave up 2 bases and J gave up 7 bases, with 12 bases separating them. The CDR3 is made up of 13 amino acids. CDR3 nucleotide sequence: TGCGCCAGCAGCCAAAGGGGTGTGGGGGAGCAGTACTTC. Translated, it gives CASSQRGVGEQYF.

The V call is TRBV7-2, the J call TRBJ2-2; D is unresolved. Trimming removed 4 bases from V and 6 bases from J, with 9 bases in between. Germline V lookup: CDR1 SGHTA, CDR2 FQGNSA. The CDR3 runs to 13 residues. The CDR3 region is CASSSLVPGELFF. CDR3 DNA: TGTGCCAGCAGCTCCTTAGTCCCCGGGGAGCTGTTTTTT.

J is TRBJ1-5 and V is TRBV28; the match to TRBD1 covers 8 bases. V gave up 1 base and J gave up 3 bases; unmatched junction bases: 8. This CDR3 contains 17 residues. Germline V gene sequence: CDR1 MDHEN, CDR2 SYDVKM. The CDR3 coding sequence is TGTGCCAGCAGTTTATCGGGGACAGGCTCTCTCAATCAGCCCCAGCATTTT. This codes for CASSLSGTGSLNQPQHF.

This clone has just one count. The chain joins TRBV27 to TRBJ2-7, with 12 bases matching TRBD2. The CDR3 covers 17 residues. Germline V gene data show CDR1 as MNHEY and CDR2 as SMNVEV (reference sequence). The J segment lost 3 bases and the V segment lost 6 bases, leaving 12 bases of the junction unmatched. CDR3 in amino acids: CASRRGGLAGDIYEQYF. DNA of the CDR3: TGTGCCAGCAGAAGAGGGGGACTAGCGGGTGATATCTACGAGCAGTACTTC.

The genes are TRBV4-3 and TRBJ2-2, with TRBD1 as a possible D gene (8 bases). The CDR3 extends over 17 amino acids. The germline V gene encodes CDR1 LGHNA and CDR2 YSLEER. Trimming shortened V by 1 base and J by 3 bases, and 15 bases separated the two germline ends. CDR3 residues: CASSQATGEGDTGELFF. DNA for the CDR3: TGCGCCAGCAGCCAAGCGACAGGGGAGGGTGACACCGGGGAGCTGTTTTTT.

About this clone itself: A junction end diverges from the germline sequence, so it may reflect a read error. This sequence joins TRBV9 and TRBJ1-6; D gene unclear. The CDR3 totals 16 residues. The germline V gene encodes CDR1 SGDLS and CDR2 YYNGEE. The DNA of the CDR3 is TGTGCCAGCAGTGTAGGCCAGGAAATCTATAATTCACCCCTCCACTTT. Protein sequence: CASSVGQEIYNSPLHF. Full variable domain (outside the CDR3, taken from reference TRBV9 and TRBJ1-6): DSGVTQTPKHLITATGQRVTLRCSPRSGDLSVYWYQQSLDQGLQFLIQYYNGEERAKGNILERFSAQQFPDLHSELNLSSLELGDSALYFCASSVGQEIYNSPLHFGNGTRLTVT.

The chain carries TRBV12-2 and TRBJ1-1; whether TRBD1, the table's D call, matches the DNA was not checked. TRBV12-2 is tagged as a pseudogene. CDR3 length equals 18 residues. The CDR3 DNA sequence: TGTGCAAGTCGCGTCCACAGGGGGGGGGAGAAGACGTACACTGAAGCTTTCTTT. Its translation: CASRVHRGGEKTYTEAFF.

CDR3 in amino acids: CATGDLGTSSPLHF. The CDR3 nucleotides read TGTGCCACAGGCGACCTCGGGACTTCTTCACCCCTCCACTTT. V and J are TRBV25-1 and TRBJ1-6; the D gene is possibly TRBD1 (5 bases). Germline CDR1 reads MGHDK; CDR2 reads SYGVNS. The CDR3 covers 14 residues. V dropped 10 bases and J dropped 9 bases, with 19 bases sitting between them.

The V call is TRBV15, the J call TRBJ2-7; TRBD1 is a possible D gene (6 bases). The ends were cut back, 0 bases at V and 2 bases at J, with 11 bases in the middle. The CDR3 consists of 15 residues. Germline CDR1 reads LNHNV; CDR2 reads YYDKDF (reference sequence). CDR3 region: CATSRDPRTAYEQYF. For the CDR3, the DNA is TGTGCCACCAGCAGAGATCCGAGGACAGCCTACGAGCAGTACTTC. The variable domain in full, with the rest retrieved from reference TRBV15 and TRBJ2-7, is DAMVIQNPRYQVTQFGKPVTLSCSQTLNHNVMYWYQQKSSQAPKLLFHYYDKDFNNEADTPDNFQSRRPNTSFCFLDIRSPGLGDTAMYLCATSRDPRTAYEQYFGPGTRLTVT.

The V call is TRBV7-3, the J call TRBJ2-7; TRBD2 matches at 14 bases. The junction had 6 bases not matched to a gene; V was cut back by 5 bases and J by 3 bases. The CDR3 spans 16 residues. Looked up from germline, CDR1 is SGHTA and CDR2 is FQGTGA. CDR3 region: CASSIGTSGSGYEQYF. The CDR3 nucleotides are TGTGCCAGCAGCATCGGGACTAGCGGGAGTGGCTACGAGCAGTACTTC.

The chain has TRBV28 and TRBJ2-5, with D possibly TRBD1 on 5 matching bases. The CDR3 is 13 amino acids. With 2 bases removed from V and 7 bases from J, the gap between germline ends came to 11 bases. CDR1 is MDHEN, CDR2 SYDVKM, per germline. CDR3: CASSLPIQGTQYF. The CDR3 DNA sequence: TGTGCCAGCAGTTTACCCATTCAGGGGACCCAGTACTTC.